This is a list of T cell receptor beta chains from one sample in a study of blood T cell repertoires in COVID-19. Some clones are missing from TCRdb's copy, which holds only in-frame ones; the method was immunoSEQ multiplex PCR. This repertoire shows roughly 250,000 clones, 60% to 75% found once; its top ten account for about 3%. The sequenced sample was peripheral blood. Receptors were obtained from a woman aged 80 or over with acute or convalescent COVID-19. The CDR3 runs from the conserved cysteine through the conserved F or W. The D gene is left open where the match is weak. The size entry is marked missing in some rows and otherwise reads once, few, many or a size class.

clone size,V gene,D gene,J gene,CDR3 DNA,CDR3 protein
.,TRBV30,.,TRBJ2-3,TGTGCCTGGAGTGTAACGGGTTGGGGGCAAGATACGCAGTATTTT,CAWSVTGWGQDTQYF
.,TRBV27,TRBD1,TRBJ1-2,TGTGCCAGCAGACGACCGGGACAGGGGTATGGCTACACCTTC,CASRRPGQGYGYTF
.,TRBV10-3,TRBD1,TRBJ2-2,TGTGCCATCAGAGCTGACAGGGGGTTAGACACCGGGGAGCTGTTTTTT,CAIRADRGLDTGELFF
.,TRBV14,TRBD1,TRBJ1-2,TGTGCCAGCAGCCAAGACCGGACAGGGATATATGGCTACACCTTC,CASSQDRTGIYGYTF
.,TRBV5-5,.,TRBJ1-5,TGTGCCAGCAGGGGGTTGGGAGACAATCAGCCCCAGCATTTT,CASRGLGDNQPQHF
.,TRBV20-1,.,TRBJ1-2,TGCAGTGCTTCGACAGACTATGGCTACACCTTC,CSASTDYGYTF
.,TRBV19,.,TRBJ1-3,TGTGCCAGTAGTATCGGTGTTATAGCTGGAAACACCATATATTTT,CASSIGVIAGNTIYF
.,TRBV9,.,TRBJ2-7,TGTGCCAGCAGCGTAGGAGGCAGGGCTGGCGAGCAGTACTTC,CASSVGGRAGEQYF
.,TRBV2,TRBD1,TRBJ2-7,TGTGCCAGCACCACCGGGACAGGGGGCCGCGAGCAGTACTTC,CASTTGTGGREQYF
.,TRBV27,.,TRBJ2-2,TGTGCCAGCAGTTTGGCAGGAAACACCGGGGAGCTGTTTTTT,CASSLAGNTGELFF
.,TRBV6-4,.,TRBJ2-2,TGTGCCAGCAGTGAGTCCGTAAACACCGGGGAGCTGTTTTTT,CASSESVNTGELFF
.,TRBV19,TRBD2,TRBJ2-3,TGTGCCAGTAGTTCGGCAGGACTAGCGGGGGGGACTAGCACAGATACGCAGTATTTT,CASSSAGLAGGTSTDTQYF
.,TRBV19,TRBD1,TRBJ1-5,TGTGCCAGTAGTCCGAGGGACAGGGCTGGTAGCAATCAGCCCCAGCATTTT,CASSPRDRAGSNQPQHF
.,TRBV9,TRBD1,TRBJ2-5,TGTGCCAGCAGTCCTACAGGGGGGAGCTTCCAAGAGACCCAGTACTTC,CASSPTGGSFQETQYF
.,TRBV7-3,TRBD2,TRBJ2-7,TGTGCCAGCAGCTCCCCCCGGGAGGTCCCCGAGCAGTACTTC,CASSSPREVPEQYF
.,TRBV10-3,TRBD2,TRBJ2-2,TGTGCCATCAGCGCTCGACTAGCGGGAAACACCGGGGAGCTGTTTTTT,CAISARLAGNTGELFF
.,TRBV19,.,TRBJ1-6,TGTGCCAGTAGTACCCCGTTTACGGGAACTAATTCACCCCTCCACTTT,CASSTPFTGTNSPLHF
.,TRBV2,TRBD2,TRBJ2-1,TGTGCCAGCAGCCGGGTGGGACTAGCGGGAGCCCCGTCCTACAATGAGCAGTTCTTC,CASSRVGLAGAPSYNEQFF
.,TRBV5-5,TRBD2,TRBJ2-7,TGTGCCAGCAGCTTGGTTAGCGGGGGCTCCTACGAGCAGTACTTC,CASSLVSGGSYEQYF
.,TRBV4-1,TRBD2,TRBJ2-7,TGCGCCAGCAGCCACCCGAGAGGACTAGCGGGAGAGTTTTTCTACGAGCAGTACTTC,CASSHPRGLAGEFFYEQYF
.,TRBV7-9,TRBD1,TRBJ1-5,TGTGCCAGCAGTTTAGGCGGGACAGGACATCAGCCCCAGCATTTT,CASSLGGTGHQPQHF
.,TRBV19,.,TRBJ1-2,TGTGCCAGTAGTCCGTCCATCCGGGATCCCTTGTATGGCTACACCTTC,CASSPSIRDPLYGYTF
.,TRBV3-1/TRBV3-2,.,TRBJ1-2,TGTGCCAGCAGCTCTCTAGGGGTCTATGGCTACACCTTC,CASSSLGVYGYTF
.,TRBV6-2/TRBV6-3,.,TRBJ1-1,TGTGCCAGCAGTTACGGCACAAGGAACACTGAAGCTTTCTTT,CASSYGTRNTEAFF
.,TRBV6-5,TRBD1,TRBJ1-1,TGTGCCAGCAGTTACACACAAACAGGGGTATGGACTGAAGCTTTCTTT,CASSYTQTGVWTEAFF
few,TRBV5-6,.,TRBJ2-3,TGTGCCAGCAGCTTGCGGCGGGGCCGTAATACGCAGTATTTT,CASSLRRGRNTQYF
.,TRBV24-1,TRBD1,TRBJ2-7,TGTGCCACCAGTGAGACCGGGACAGATAAGCAGTACTTC,CATSETGTDKQYF
.,TRBV7-2,TRBD1,TRBJ1-6,TGTGCCAGCAGTCCTCAGGGGGATTCACCCCTCCACTTT,CASSPQGDSPLHF
few,TRBV6-5,TRBD1,TRBJ2-3,TGTGCCAGCAGCTTCTCCGGGACAGGGATGGATACGCAGTATTTT,CASSFSGTGMDTQYF
once,TRBV7-2,TRBD2,TRBJ2-1,TGTGCCAGCAGCCTGACTAGCGGGGGGAACAATGAGCAGTTCTTC,CASSLTSGGNNEQFF
.,TRBV7-9,.,TRBJ2-7,TGTGCCAGCAGCTTAGTTGGGGCAGGTCCCTACGAGCAGTACTTC,CASSLVGAGPYEQYF
.,TRBV5-4,TRBD2,TRBJ2-7,TGTGCCAGCAGCCAAGGAGGCGGGGGGTTCGGCGAGCAGTACTTC,CASSQGGGGFGEQYF
.,TRBV7-9,TRBD2,TRBJ2-1,TGTGCCAGCAGTTCGAGCGGGGGGGCCTACAATGAGCAGTTCTTC,CASSSSGGAYNEQFF
.,TRBV19,.,TRBJ1-4,TGTGCCAGTAGTCCGAACTGGGACACCCCAGAGAGTGAAAAACTGTTTTTT,CASSPNWDTPESEKLFF
few,TRBV5-6,.,TRBJ1-2,TGTGCCAGCAGGGGGCGAGGTGGTGGCTACACCTTC,CASRGRGGGYTF
.,TRBV6-6,.,TRBJ1-5,TGTGCCAGCAGTAGTCAGGAGGGGCTCAATCAGCCCCAGCATTTT,CASSSQEGLNQPQHF
.,TRBV7-5,.,TRBJ2-1,TGTGCCAGAAGCTTAGGTCCCCCTAGCGGGGCTGGGAGTGAGCAGTTCTTC,CARSLGPPSGAGSEQFF
.,TRBV5-6,.,TRBJ1-4,TGTGCCAGCAGCCGGGGCAGGGGTCGATATGAAAAACTGTTTTTT,CASSRGRGRYEKLFF
.,TRBV10-3,TRBD2,TRBJ2-4,TGTGCCATCAGTGTCGCGGGGGGAAGAAACATTCAGTACTTC,CAISVAGGRNIQYF
.,TRBV20-1,.,TRBJ2-5,TGCAGTGCTAGTATGAACAGCCAAGAGACCCAGTACTTC,CSASMNSQETQYF
.,TRBV5-4,TRBD2,TRBJ2-5,TGTGCCAGCAGGTCCACGACTAGCGGGGGGAGAGAGACCCAGTACTTC,CASRSTTSGGRETQYF
.,TRBV27,.,TRBJ1-2,TGTGCCAGCAGAAAAGCTACGGGGTTGGGTAACTATGGCTACACCTTC,CASRKATGLGNYGYTF
few,TRBV2,TRBD1,TRBJ2-1,TGTGCCAGCAGTCCTTTACGGGACAGGGGAAATGAGCAGTTCTTC,CASSPLRDRGNEQFF
few,TRBV3-1/TRBV3-2,TRBD1,TRBJ2-7,TGTGCCAGCAGCCAAGGGTCGACAGGGGGCTACGAGCAGTACTTC,CASSQGSTGGYEQYF
once,TRBV2,.,TRBJ2-7,TGTGCCAGCAGTTCTGATCAGGCTGATTCTTTTTTC,CASSSDQADSFF
once,TRBV3-1/TRBV3-2,.,TRBJ2-1,TGTGCCAGCAGCCAAGCCGGGACTGACAATGAGCAGTTCTTC,CASSQAGTDNEQFF
many,TRBV29-1,.,TRBJ1-4,TGCAGCGTTACGACAGGAGATACAACTAATGAAAAACTGTTTTTT,CSVTTGDTTNEKLFF